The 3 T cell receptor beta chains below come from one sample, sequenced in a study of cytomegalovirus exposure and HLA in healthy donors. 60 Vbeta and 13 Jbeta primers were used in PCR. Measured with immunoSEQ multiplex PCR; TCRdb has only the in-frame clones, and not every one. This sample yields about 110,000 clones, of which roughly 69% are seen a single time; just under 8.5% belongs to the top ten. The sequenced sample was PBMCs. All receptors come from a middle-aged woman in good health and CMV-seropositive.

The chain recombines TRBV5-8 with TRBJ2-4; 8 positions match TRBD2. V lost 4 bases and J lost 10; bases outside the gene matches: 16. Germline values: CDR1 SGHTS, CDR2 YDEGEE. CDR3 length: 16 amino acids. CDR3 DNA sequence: TGTGCCAGCAGCCCGGGGGCGGGGGGTGCCGGAGAAATTCAGTACTTC. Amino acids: CASSPGAGGAGEIQYF.

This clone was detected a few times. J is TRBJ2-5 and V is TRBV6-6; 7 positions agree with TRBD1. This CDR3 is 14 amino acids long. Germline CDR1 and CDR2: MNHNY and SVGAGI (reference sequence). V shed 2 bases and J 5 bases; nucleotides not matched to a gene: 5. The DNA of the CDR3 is TGTGCCAGCAGTTACGCAGGGGGTCGGGAGACCCAGTACTTC. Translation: CASSYAGGRETQYF.

CDR3 protein: CASSQDRFHSGGLPYNEQFF. CDR3 bases: TGTGCCAGCAGCCAAGATCGATTCCATAGCGGGGGCCTTCCCTACAATGAGCAGTTCTTC. This rearrangement joins TRBV4-2 to TRBJ2-1; 9 bases match TRBD2. Germline V lookup: CDR1 LGHNA, CDR2 YNFKEQ. V trimming: 0 bases; J trimming: 2 bases; junction bases outside the gene matches: 14. The CDR3 extends over 20 amino acids.